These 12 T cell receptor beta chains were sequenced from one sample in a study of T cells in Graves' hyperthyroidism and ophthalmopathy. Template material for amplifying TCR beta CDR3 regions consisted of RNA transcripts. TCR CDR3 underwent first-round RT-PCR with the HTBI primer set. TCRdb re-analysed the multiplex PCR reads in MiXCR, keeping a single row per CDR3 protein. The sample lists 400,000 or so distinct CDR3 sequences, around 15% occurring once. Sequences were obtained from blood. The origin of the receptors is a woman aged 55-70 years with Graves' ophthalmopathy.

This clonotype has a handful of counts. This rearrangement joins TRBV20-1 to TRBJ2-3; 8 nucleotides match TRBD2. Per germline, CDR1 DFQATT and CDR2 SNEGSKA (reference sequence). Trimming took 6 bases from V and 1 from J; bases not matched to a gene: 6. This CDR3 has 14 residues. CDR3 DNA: TGCAGTGCCAGTAAAGCGGGAGGCACAGATACGCAGTATTTT. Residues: CSASKAGGTDTQYF.

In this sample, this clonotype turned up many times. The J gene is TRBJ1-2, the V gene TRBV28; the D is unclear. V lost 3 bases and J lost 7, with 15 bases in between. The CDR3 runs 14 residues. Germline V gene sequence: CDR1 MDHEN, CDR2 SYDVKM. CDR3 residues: CASSFPGVEVGYTF. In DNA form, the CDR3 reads TGTGCCAGCAGTTTTCCCGGGGTAGAGGTTGGCTACACCTTC.

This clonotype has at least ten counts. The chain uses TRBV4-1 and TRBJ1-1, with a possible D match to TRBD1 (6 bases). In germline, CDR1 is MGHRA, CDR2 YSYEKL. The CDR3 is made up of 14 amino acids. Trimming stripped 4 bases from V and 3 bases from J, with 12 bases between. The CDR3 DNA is TGCGCCAGCAGCCGAGGCAGGGGCGACACTGAAGCTTTCTTT. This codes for CASSRGRGDTEAFF.

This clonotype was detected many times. This CDR3 is CASSLPRGMGGANTGELFF. In DNA, the CDR3 is TGTGCCAGCAGTCTTCCGCGTGGGATGGGAGGAGCGAACACCGGGGAGCTGTTTTTT. This chain joins TRBV2 and TRBJ2-2; D might be TRBD2 (6 bases). This CDR3 contains 19 residues. Trimming took 5 bases from V and 0 from J, leaving 22 bases between them. Per germline, CDR1 SNHLY and CDR2 FYNNEI.

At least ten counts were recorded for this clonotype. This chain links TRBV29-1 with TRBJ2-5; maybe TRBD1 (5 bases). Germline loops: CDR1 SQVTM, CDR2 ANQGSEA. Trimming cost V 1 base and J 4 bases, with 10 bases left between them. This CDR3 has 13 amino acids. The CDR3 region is CSVEVTAGETQYF. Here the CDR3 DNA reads TGCAGCGTTGAAGTGACAGCAGGAGAGACCCAGTACTTC.

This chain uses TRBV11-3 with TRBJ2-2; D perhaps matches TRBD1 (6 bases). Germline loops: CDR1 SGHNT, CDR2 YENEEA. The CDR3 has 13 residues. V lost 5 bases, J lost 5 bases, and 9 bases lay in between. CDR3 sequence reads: CASSRGQTGELFF. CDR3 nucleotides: TGTGCCAGCAGCCGCGGACAGACCGGGGAGCTGTTTTTT.

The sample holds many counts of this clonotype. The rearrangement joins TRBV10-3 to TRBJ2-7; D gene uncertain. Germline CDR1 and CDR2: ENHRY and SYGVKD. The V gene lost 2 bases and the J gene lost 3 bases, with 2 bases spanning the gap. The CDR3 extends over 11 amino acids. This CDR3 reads CAISENYEQYF. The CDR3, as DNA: TGTGCCATCAGTGAGAACTACGAGCAGTACTTC.

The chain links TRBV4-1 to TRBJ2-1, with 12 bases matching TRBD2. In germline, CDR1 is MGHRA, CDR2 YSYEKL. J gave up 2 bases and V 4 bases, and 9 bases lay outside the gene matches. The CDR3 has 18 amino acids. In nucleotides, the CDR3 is TGCGCCAGCAGCCTCAAACCGGGACTAGCGGGCCCCTACAATGAGCAGTTCTTC. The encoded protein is CASSLKPGLAGPYNEQFF.

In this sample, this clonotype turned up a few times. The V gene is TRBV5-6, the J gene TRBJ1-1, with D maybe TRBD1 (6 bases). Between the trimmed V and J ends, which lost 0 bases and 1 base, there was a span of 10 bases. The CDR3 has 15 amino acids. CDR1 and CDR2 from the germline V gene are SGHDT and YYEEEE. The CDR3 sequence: CASSLVGAGNTEAFF. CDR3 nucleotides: TGTGCCAGCAGCTTGGTGGGGGCCGGGAACACTGAAGCTTTCTTT. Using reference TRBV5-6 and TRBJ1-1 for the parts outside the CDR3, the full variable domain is DAGVTQSPTHLIKTRGQQVTLRCSPKSGHDTVSWYQQALGQGPQFIFQYYEEEERQRGNFPDRFSGHQFPNYSSELNVNALLLGDSALYLCASSLVGAGNTEAFFGQGTRLTVV.

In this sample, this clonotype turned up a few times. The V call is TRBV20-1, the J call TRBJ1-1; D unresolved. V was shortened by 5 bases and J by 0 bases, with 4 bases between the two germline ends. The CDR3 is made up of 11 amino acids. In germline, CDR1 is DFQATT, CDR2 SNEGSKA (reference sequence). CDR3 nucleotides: TGCAGTGCTCCCATGAACACTGAAGCTTTCTTT. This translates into CSAPMNTEAFF.

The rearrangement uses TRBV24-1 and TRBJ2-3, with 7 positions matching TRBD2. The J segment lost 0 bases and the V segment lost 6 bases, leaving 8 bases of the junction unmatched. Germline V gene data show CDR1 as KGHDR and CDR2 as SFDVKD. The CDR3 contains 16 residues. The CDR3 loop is CATSSSWGGSTDTQYF. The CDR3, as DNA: TGTGCCACCAGTTCTTCCTGGGGGGGAAGCACAGATACGCAGTATTTT.

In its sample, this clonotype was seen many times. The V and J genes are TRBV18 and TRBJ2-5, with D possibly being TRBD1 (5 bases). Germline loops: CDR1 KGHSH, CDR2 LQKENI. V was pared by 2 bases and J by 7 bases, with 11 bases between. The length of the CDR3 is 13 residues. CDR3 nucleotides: TGTGCCAGCTCACCAGACAGCTTGGGGACCCAGTACTTC. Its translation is CASSPDSLGTQYF. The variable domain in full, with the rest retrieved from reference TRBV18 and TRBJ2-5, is NAGVMQNPRHLVRRRGQEARLRCSPMKGHSHVYWYRQLPEEGLKFMVYLQKENIIDESGMPKERFSAEFPKEGPSILRIQQVVRGDSAAYFCASSPDSLGTQYFGPGTRLLVL.